The entry that follows covers one T cell receptor (beta chain) sequence. Under the authors' procedure: ImmunoSEQ only sent back junction sequences with no quality scores, so filtering was done differently. Sequencing was performed with immunoSEQ multiplex PCR; in TCRdb, only in-frame clones are kept and a portion is missing. That table furnishes V, J and clone size, whereas the DNA furnished D and trimming. The table records approximately 1,500,000 clones, 98% of them present only once. Subsets obtained from CD4+ cells comprised CD45RA+ naive and CD45RA-negative memory cells. This sample was taken from a study of shared clonotypes between healthy human individuals. Study details: Sampling drew on donors who were two women and three men aged 18 to 49.

The sample taken for sequencing was naive CD4+ T cells sorted from blood. As for subset: CD45RA+ positively selected. This clonotype originated in a young man in good health.

Here the CDR3 DNA reads TGTGCCAGCAGCCCTAGCCAAAACTCCTACGAGCAGTACTTC. Translation gives CASSPSQNSYEQYF. The chain joins TRBV7-8 to TRBJ2-7, with TRBD2 as a possible D gene (5 bases). Deletions cut 5 bases from V and 0 bases from J, with 11 bases between. The germline gives CDR1 SGHVS, CDR2 FQNEAQ. This CDR3 spans 14 amino acids.